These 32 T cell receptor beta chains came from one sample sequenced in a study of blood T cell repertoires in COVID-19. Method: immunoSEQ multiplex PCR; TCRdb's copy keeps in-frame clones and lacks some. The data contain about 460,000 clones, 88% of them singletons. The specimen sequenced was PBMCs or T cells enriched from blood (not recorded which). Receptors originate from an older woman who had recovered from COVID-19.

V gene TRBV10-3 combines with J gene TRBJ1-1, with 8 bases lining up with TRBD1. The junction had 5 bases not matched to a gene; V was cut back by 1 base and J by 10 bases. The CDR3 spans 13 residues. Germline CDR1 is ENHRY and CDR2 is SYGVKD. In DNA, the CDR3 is TGTGCCATCAGTGAGTTTATCACAGGGGGAGCTTTCTTT. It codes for CAISEFITGGAFF.

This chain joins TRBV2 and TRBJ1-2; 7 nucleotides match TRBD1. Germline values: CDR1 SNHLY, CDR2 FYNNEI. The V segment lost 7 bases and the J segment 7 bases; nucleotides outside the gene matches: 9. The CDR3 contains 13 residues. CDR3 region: CASIPDRVGGYTF. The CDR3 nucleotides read TGTGCCAGCATTCCCGACAGGGTGGGTGGCTACACCTTC.

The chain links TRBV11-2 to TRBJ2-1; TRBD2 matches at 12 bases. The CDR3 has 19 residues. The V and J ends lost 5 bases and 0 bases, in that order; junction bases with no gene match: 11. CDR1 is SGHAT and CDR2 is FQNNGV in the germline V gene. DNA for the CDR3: TGTGCCAGCAGCACGAGGCAGACTAGCGGGGGAAGCTCCTACAATGAGCAGTTCTTC. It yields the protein CASSTRQTSGGSSYNEQFF.

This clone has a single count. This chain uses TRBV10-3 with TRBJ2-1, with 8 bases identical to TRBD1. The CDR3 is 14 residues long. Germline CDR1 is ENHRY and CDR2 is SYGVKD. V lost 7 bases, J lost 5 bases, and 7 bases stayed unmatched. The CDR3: CAIKGTGVNNEQFF. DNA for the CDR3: TGTGCCATCAAGGGGACAGGAGTTAACAATGAGCAGTTCTTC.

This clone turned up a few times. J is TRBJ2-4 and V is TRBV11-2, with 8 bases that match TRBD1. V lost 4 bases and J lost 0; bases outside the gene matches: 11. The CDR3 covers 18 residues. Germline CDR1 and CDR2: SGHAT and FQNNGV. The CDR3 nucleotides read TGTGCCAGCAGCTCCGGAGCCGGGACAGGTTCAGCCAAAAACATTCAGTACTTC. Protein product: CASSSGAGTGSAKNIQYF.

Here the CDR3 reads CASSPTPAGGANYGYTF. The CDR3, as DNA: TGTGCCAGCAGCCCAACTCCCGCCGGGGGGGCTAACTATGGCTACACCTTC. The chain uses TRBV7-6 and TRBJ1-2; possibly TRBD1 for D (5 bases). The V gene's germline CDR1 is SGHVS and CDR2 FNYEAQ. Trimming cost V 5 bases and J 0 bases, with 19 bases left between them. The CDR3 is made up of 17 amino acids.

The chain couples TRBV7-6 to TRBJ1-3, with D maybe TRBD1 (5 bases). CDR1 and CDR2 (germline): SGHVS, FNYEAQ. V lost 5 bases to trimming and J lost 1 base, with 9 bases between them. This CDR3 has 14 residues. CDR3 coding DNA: TGTGCCAGCAGCCAGGGATCTTCTGGAAACACCATATATTTT. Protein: CASSQGSSGNTIYF. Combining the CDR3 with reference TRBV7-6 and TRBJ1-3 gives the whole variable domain GAGVSQSPRYKVTKRGQDVALRCDPISGHVSLYWYRQALGQGPEFLTYFNYEAQQDKSGLPNDRFSAERPEGSISTLTIQRTEQRDSAMYRCASSQGSSGNTIYFGEGSWLTVV.

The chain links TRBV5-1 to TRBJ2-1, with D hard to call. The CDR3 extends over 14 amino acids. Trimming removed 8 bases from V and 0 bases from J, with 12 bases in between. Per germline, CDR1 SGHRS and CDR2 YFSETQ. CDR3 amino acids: CASSEASSYNEQFF. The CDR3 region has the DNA TGCGCCAGTTCAGAGGCCAGCTCCTACAATGAGCAGTTCTTC.

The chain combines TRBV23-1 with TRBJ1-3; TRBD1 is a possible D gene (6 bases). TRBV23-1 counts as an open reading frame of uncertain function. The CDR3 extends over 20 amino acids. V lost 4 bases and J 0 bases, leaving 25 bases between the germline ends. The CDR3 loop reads CASSPESGGDTLLSGNTIYF. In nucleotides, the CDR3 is TGCGCCAGCAGTCCCGAATCGGGAGGGGACACCTTACTCTCTGGAAACACCATATATTTT.

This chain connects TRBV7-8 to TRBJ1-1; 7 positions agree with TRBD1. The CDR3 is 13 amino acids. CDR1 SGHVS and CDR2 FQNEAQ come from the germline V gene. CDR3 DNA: TGTGCTTCCCGGGACCCTTTCAAGGGGGCAGCTTTCTTT. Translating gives CASRDPFKGAAFF. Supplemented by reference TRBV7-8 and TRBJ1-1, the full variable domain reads GAGVSQSPRYKVAKRGQDVALRCDPISGHVSLFWYQQALGQGPEFLTYFQNEAQLDKSGLPSDRFFAERPEGSVSTLKIQRTQQEDSAVYLCASRDPFKGAAFFGQGTRLTVV.

CDR3 nucleotides: TGTGCCAGCAGCCTAGGGGCAAAACTGTTTTTT. This encodes CASSLGAKLFF. The chain carries TRBV12-3 or TRBV12-4 and TRBJ1-4; D might be TRBD1 (5 bases). This CDR3 is 11 amino acids long. V was shortened by 6 bases and J by 10 bases, with 9 bases between the two germline ends.

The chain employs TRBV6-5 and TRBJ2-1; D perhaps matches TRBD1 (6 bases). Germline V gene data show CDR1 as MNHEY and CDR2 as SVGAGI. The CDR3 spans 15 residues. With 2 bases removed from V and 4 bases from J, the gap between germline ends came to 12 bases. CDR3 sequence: CASSYRQGLYNEQFF. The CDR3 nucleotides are TGTGCCAGCAGTTACAGGCAGGGGTTATACAATGAGCAGTTCTTC.

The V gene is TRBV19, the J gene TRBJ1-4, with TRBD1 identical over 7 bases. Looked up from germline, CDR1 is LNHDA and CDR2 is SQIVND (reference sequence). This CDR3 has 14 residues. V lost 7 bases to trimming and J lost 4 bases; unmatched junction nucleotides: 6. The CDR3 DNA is TGTGCCAGTACCCCGGGACAGCTTAATGAAAAACTGTTTTTT. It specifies CASTPGQLNEKLFF.

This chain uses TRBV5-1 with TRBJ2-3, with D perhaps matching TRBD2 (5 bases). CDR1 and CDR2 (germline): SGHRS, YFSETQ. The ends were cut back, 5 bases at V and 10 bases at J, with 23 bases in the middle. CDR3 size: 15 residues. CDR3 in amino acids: CASRPEGLPQRSQYF. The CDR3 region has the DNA TGCGCCAGCAGACCCGAGGGTCTACCGCAGCGATCGCAGTATTTT. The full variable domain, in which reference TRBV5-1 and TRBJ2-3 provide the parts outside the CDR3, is KAGVTQTPRYLIKTRGQQVTLSCSPISGHRSVSWYQQTPGQGLQFLFEYFSETQRNKGNFPGRFSGRQFSNSRSEMNVSTLELGDSALYLCASRPEGLPQRSQYFGPGTRLTVL.

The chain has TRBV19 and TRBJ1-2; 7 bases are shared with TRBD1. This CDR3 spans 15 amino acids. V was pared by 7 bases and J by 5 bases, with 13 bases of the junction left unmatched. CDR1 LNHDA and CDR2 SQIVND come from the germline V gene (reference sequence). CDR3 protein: CASTDGSGGHYGYTF. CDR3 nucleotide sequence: TGTGCCAGTACCGATGGGTCAGGGGGTCATTATGGCTACACCTTC.

CDR3 nucleotides: TGTGCCAGCAGCCAAGATACCCCCGGCACCGGGGAGCTGTTTTTT. The encoded protein is CASSQDTPGTGELFF. The gene calls are TRBV4-2 and TRBJ2-2; D is undetermined. Per germline, CDR1 LGHNA and CDR2 YNFKEQ. CDR3 length equals 15 residues. Trimming cost V 0 bases and J 4 bases, with 9 bases left between them.

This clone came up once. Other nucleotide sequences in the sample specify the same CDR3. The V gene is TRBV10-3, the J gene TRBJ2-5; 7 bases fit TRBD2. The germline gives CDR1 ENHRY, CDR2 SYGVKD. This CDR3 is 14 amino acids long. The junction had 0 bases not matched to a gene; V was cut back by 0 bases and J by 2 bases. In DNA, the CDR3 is TGTGCCATCAGTGAGTCCGGGGGGCAAGAGACCCAGTACTTC. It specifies CAISESGGQETQYF.

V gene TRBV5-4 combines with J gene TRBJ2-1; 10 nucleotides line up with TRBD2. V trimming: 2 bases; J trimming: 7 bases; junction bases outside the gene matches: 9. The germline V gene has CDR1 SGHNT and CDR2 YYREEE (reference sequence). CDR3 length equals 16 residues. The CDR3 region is CASSFPSGGTENEQFF. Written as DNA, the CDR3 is TGTGCCAGCAGCTTCCCTAGCGGGGGCACGGAGAATGAGCAGTTCTTC.

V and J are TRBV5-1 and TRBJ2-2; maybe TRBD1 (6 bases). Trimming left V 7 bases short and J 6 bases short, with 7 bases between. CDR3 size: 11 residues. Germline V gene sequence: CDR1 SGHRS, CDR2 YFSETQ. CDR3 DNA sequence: TGCGCCAGCCGACAGGCCGGGGAGCTGTTTTTT. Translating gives CASRQAGELFF.

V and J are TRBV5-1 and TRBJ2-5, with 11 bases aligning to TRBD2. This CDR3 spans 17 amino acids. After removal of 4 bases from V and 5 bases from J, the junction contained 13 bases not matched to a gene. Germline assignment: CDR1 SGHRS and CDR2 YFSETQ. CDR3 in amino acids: CASSPGTSGYVIETQYF. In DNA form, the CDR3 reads TGCGCCAGCAGCCCCGGGACTAGCGGATACGTCATCGAGACCCAGTACTTC.

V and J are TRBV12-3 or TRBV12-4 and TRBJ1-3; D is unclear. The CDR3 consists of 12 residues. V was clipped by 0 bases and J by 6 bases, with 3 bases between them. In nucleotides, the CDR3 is TGTGCCAGCAGTTTAGCCTTAAACACCATATATTTT. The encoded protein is CASSLALNTIYF.

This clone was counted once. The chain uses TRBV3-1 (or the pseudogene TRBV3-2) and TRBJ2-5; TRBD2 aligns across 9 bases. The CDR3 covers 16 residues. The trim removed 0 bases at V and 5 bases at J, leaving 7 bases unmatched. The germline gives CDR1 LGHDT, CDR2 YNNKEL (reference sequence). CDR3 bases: TGTGCCAGCAGCCAAGATCCGCGGGGGGGCCGGGAGACCCAGTACTTC. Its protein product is CASSQDPRGGRETQYF.

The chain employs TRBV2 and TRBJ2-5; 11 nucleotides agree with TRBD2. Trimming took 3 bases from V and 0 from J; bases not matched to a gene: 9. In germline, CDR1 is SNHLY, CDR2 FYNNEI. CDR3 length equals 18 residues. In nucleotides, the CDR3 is TGTGCCAGCAGTGATAGACTAGCGGGGTTTTTGTACCAAGAGACCCAGTACTTC. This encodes CASSDRLAGFLYQETQYF. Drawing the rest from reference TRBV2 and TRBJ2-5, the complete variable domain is EPEVTQTPSHQVTQMGQEVILRCVPISNHLYFYWYRQILGQKVEFLVSFYNNEISEKSEIFDDQFSVERPDGSNFTLKIRSTKLEDSAMYFCASSDRLAGFLYQETQYFGPGTRLLVL.

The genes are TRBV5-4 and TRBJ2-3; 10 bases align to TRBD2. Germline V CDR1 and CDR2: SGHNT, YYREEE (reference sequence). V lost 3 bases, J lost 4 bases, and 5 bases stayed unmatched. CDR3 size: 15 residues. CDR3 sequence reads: CASSWFGLAADTQYF. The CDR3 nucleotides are TGTGCCAGCAGCTGGTTCGGACTAGCGGCAGATACGCAGTATTTT.

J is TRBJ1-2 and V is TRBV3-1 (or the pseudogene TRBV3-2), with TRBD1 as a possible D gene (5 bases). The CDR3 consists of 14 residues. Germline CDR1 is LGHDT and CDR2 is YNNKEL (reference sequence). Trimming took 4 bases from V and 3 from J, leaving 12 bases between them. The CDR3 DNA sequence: TGTGCCAGCAGCCCTTTTGGGGGGGACTATGGCTACACCTTC. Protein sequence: CASSPFGGDYGYTF.

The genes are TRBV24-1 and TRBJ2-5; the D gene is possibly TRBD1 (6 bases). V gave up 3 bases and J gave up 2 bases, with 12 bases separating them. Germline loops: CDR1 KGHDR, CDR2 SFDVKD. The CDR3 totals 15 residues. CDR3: CATSDPTGKQETQYF. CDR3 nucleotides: TGTGCCACCAGTGATCCAACAGGGAAACAAGAGACCCAGTACTTC.

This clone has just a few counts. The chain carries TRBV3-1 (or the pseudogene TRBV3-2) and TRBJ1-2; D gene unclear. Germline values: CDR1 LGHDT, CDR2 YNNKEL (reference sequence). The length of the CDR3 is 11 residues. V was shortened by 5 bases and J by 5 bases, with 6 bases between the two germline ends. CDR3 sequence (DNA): TGTGCCAGCAGCGGGAGATATGGCTACACCTTC. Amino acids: CASSGRYGYTF.

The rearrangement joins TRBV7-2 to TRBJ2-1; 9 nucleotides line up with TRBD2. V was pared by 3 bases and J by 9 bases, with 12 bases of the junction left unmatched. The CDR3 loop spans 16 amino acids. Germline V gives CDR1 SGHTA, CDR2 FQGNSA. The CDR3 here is CASSFFSGGILGEQFF. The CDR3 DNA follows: TGTGCCAGCAGCTTTTTTAGCGGGGGCATTTTGGGTGAGCAGTTCTTC.

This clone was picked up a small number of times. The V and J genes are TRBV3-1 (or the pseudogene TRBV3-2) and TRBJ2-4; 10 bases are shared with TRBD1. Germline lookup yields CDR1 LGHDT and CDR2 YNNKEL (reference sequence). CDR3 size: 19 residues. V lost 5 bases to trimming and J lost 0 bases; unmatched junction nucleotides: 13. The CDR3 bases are TGTGCCAGCAGCAACAAGGGGAGCCGGGACAGGGGAGCCAAAAACATTCAGTACTTC. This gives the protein CASSNKGSRDRGAKNIQYF.

This CDR3 is CASSFTLDNEQFF. CDR3 sequence (DNA): TGTGCCAGCAGCTTCACACTAGACAATGAGCAGTTCTTC. The chain joins TRBV6-2 or TRBV6-3 to TRBJ2-1; a possible D gene is TRBD2 (5 bases). Germline CDR1 is MNHEY and CDR2 is SVGEGT. The CDR3 totals 13 residues. The V end was cut by 6 bases, the J end by 5 bases, with 11 bases between.

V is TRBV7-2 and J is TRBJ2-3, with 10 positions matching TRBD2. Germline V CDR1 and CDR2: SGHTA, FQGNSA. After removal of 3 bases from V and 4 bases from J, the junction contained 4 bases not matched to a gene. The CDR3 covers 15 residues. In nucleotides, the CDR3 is TGTGCCAGCAGCTTCCTAGCGGGGGTTGCAGATACGCAGTATTTT. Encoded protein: CASSFLAGVADTQYF.

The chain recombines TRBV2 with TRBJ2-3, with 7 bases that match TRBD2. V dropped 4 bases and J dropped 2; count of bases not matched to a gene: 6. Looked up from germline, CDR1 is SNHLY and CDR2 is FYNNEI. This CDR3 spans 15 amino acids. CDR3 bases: TGTGCCAGCAGTGCGGGCGGGGGAGTCACAGATACGCAGTATTTT. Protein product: CASSAGGGVTDTQYF.